Below, 31 T cell receptor beta chains from the same sample are listed, as sequenced in a study of blood T cell repertoires in COVID-19. The table came from immunoSEQ multiplex PCR; TCRdb's copy has only in-frame clones and leaves some out. Among around 350,000 clones listed, roughly 86% were seen once. The source material was peripheral blood. Every receptor here comes from a human donor in a cohort sampled during active COVID-19.

V is TRBV6-5 and J is TRBJ1-3; D is possibly TRBD1 (6 bases). Looked up from germline, CDR1 is MNHEY and CDR2 is SVGAGI. The CDR3 runs 14 residues. The ends were cut back, 6 bases at V and 3 bases at J, with 12 bases in the middle. The CDR3, as DNA: TGTGCCAGCAGGAACAGGGAGGGTGGAAACACCATATATTTT. Its protein product is CASRNREGGNTIYF.

The chain employs TRBV9 and TRBJ2-3, with 12 nucleotides matching TRBD2. The CDR3 loop spans 21 amino acids. V shed 1 base, J shed 2 bases, and the junction held 17 bases outside the gene matches. Per the germline V gene, CDR1 is SGDLS and CDR2 is YYNGEE. The chain's CDR3 is CASSVTTRGLGLAGSTDTQYF. Here the CDR3 DNA reads TGTGCCAGCAGCGTAACAACCCGCGGACTCGGACTAGCGGGATCCACAGATACGCAGTATTTT.

This sequence joins TRBV6-6 and TRBJ1-2, with TRBD1 matching over 7 bases. Per the germline V gene, CDR1 is MNHNY and CDR2 is SVGAGI (reference sequence). V trimming: 6 bases; J trimming: 8 bases; junction bases outside the gene matches: 6. CDR3 length equals 12 residues. The CDR3 sequence: CASRDRENGYTF. The CDR3 DNA reads as TGTGCCAGCAGAGACAGGGAAAACGGCTACACCTTC.

The rearrangement joins TRBV5-4 to TRBJ2-1; 14 nucleotides line up with TRBD2. CDR3 length: 16 amino acids. Germline V gene lookup returns CDR1 SGHNT and CDR2 YYREEE (reference sequence). The V and J ends lost 10 bases and 8 bases, in that order; junction bases with no gene match: 14. The DNA for the CDR3 is TGTGCCTGGCGGACCGGACTAGCGGGAGGAGGCGATGAGCAGTTCTTC. It codes for CAWRTGLAGGGDEQFF. Looking up the rest from reference TRBV5-4 and TRBJ2-1 gives the full variable domain: ETGVTQSPTHLIKTRGQQVTLRCSSQSGHNTVSWYQQALGQGPQFIFQYYREEENGRGNFPPRFSGLQFPNYSSELNVNALELDDSALYLCAWRTGLAGGGDEQFFGPGTRLTVL.

This clone was recorded only once. The genes are TRBV5-4 and TRBJ1-4; D gene unclear. The CDR3 is 13 amino acids. The ends were cut back, 0 bases at V and 8 bases at J, with 8 bases in the middle. Germline V gives CDR1 SGHNT, CDR2 YYREEE (reference sequence). In DNA, the CDR3 is TGTGCCAGCAGCTTGGACGGGAGCGAAAAACTGTTTTTT. The encoded protein is CASSLDGSEKLFF.

The V gene is TRBV5-1, the J gene TRBJ2-3, with 10 bases identical to TRBD1. V lost 0 bases and J lost 3; bases outside the gene matches: 4. The CDR3 is 16 amino acids. Germline CDR1 reads SGHRS; CDR2 reads YFSETQ. The DNA of the CDR3 is TGCGCCAGCAGCTTGGAAGGACAGGGGGAGACAGATACGCAGTATTTT. Protein: CASSLEGQGETDTQYF. The complete variable domain, with remaining parts taken from reference TRBV5-1 and TRBJ2-3, reads KAGVTQTPRYLIKTRGQQVTLSCSPISGHRSVSWYQQTPGQGLQFLFEYFSETQRNKGNFPGRFSGRQFSNSRSEMNVSTLELGDSALYLCASSLEGQGETDTQYFGPGTRLTVL.

This clone was counted between two and nine times. The gene calls are TRBV27 and TRBJ1-1; D unclear. Germline V gives CDR1 MNHEY, CDR2 SMNVEV (reference sequence). The CDR3 extends over 13 amino acids. Between the trimmed V and J ends, which lost 2 bases and 1 base, there was a span of 5 bases. The CDR3 DNA sequence: TGTGCCAGCAGTTTAGCGCAGAACACTGAAGCTTTCTTT. Translating it yields CASSLAQNTEAFF.

The chain combines TRBV2 with TRBJ2-7, with D perhaps matching TRBD1 (5 bases). The CDR3 is 15 residues long. Germline lookup yields CDR1 SNHLY and CDR2 FYNNEI. With 2 bases removed from V and 0 bases from J, the gap between germline ends came to 11 bases. In DNA, the CDR3 is TGTGCCAGCAGTGAAAGGGGATCGGGCTCCTACGAGCAGTACTTC. Translating it yields CASSERGSGSYEQYF.

The chain couples TRBV6-1 to TRBJ2-3; D perhaps matches TRBD2 (5 bases). Looked up from germline, CDR1 is MNHNS and CDR2 is SASEGT. CDR3 length equals 17 residues. Deletions cut 4 bases from V and 2 bases from J, with 19 bases between. CDR3 nucleotide sequence: TGTGCCAGCAGTGCTGTTCCCGGAGGAAAATCCACAGATACGCAGTATTTT. This sequence encodes CASSAVPGGKSTDTQYF.

This clone has a single count. The chain is built from TRBV6-5 and TRBJ1-1; no definite D call. The V gene lost 6 bases and the J gene lost 4 bases, with 9 bases spanning the gap. Germline V gene lookup returns CDR1 MNHEY and CDR2 SVGAGI. The CDR3 covers 12 residues. CDR3 sequence reads: CASSPDSTEAFF. CDR3 DNA: TGTGCCAGCAGCCCCGATAGCACTGAAGCTTTCTTT.

The chain uses TRBV21-1 and TRBJ2-2; the table assigns TRBD1, which was not confirmed against the DNA. TRBV21-1 is shown as a pseudogene. The CDR3 totals 15 residues. CDR3 coding DNA: TGTGCCAGCAGAATTAGACAGGGTGACACCGGGGAGCTGTTTTTT. This encodes CASRIRQGDTGELFF.

This clone has more than one count but fewer than ten. The chain recombines TRBV5-1 with TRBJ1-4; maybe TRBD1 (6 bases). The V end lost 0 bases, the J end lost 5 bases, and 14 bases lay between the germline ends. CDR1 is SGHRS and CDR2 is YFSETQ in the germline V gene. The CDR3 loop spans 16 amino acids. CDR3 in amino acids: CASSLALGRGNEKLFF. The CDR3 DNA reads as TGCGCCAGCAGCTTGGCCTTGGGAAGGGGGAATGAAAAACTGTTTTTT. The full variable domain, with the rest looked up from reference TRBV5-1 and TRBJ1-4, is KAGVTQTPRYLIKTRGQQVTLSCSPISGHRSVSWYQQTPGQGLQFLFEYFSETQRNKGNFPGRFSGRQFSNSRSEMNVSTLELGDSALYLCASSLALGRGNEKLFFGSGTQLSVL.

The chain couples TRBV7-8 to TRBJ2-3; 8 bases match TRBD2. The CDR3 sequence is 18 residues long. The V gene's germline CDR1 is SGHVS and CDR2 FQNEAQ. V gave up 2 bases and J gave up 2 bases; unmatched junction bases: 12. The CDR3 is CASSLSRGSGISTDTQYF. The CDR3 coding sequence is TGTGCCAGCAGCTTATCCCGGGGTAGCGGGATTTCCACAGATACGCAGTATTTT.

The chain is built from TRBV7-9 and TRBJ1-2, with 12 positions matching TRBD1. The CDR3 is 15 amino acids. CDR1 is SEHNR, CDR2 FQNEAQ, per germline (reference sequence). Trimming cost V 5 bases and J 7 bases; bases outside gene matches: 8. The CDR3 DNA reads as TGTGCCAGCAGCCCGACCGGGACAGGGGGCTCTGGCTACACCTTC. Translating it yields CASSPTGTGGSGYTF.

This rearrangement joins TRBV12-3 or TRBV12-4 to TRBJ2-7; a weak D match, TRBD1 (5 bases). The CDR3 consists of 13 residues. Trimming took off 5 bases at V and 9 bases at J, with 17 bases between the two ends. CDR3 sequence: CASSRDSSPAQYF. Here the CDR3 DNA reads TGTGCCAGCAGTCGCGACAGTTCACCGGCGCAGTACTTC.

The chain joins TRBV3-1 (or the pseudogene TRBV3-2) to TRBJ2-2; 10 bases match TRBD2. Germline loops: CDR1 LGHDT, CDR2 YNNKEL (reference sequence). This CDR3 comprises 17 residues. After removal of 4 bases from V and 0 bases from J, the junction contained 5 bases not matched to a gene. The CDR3 DNA reads as TGTGCCAGCAGCCGCCTAGCGGGAGCCTCGAACACCGGGGAGCTGTTTTTT. Protein sequence: CASSRLAGASNTGELFF.

This chain connects TRBV4-1 to TRBJ1-2, with a weak D call TRBD1 (5 bases). V was cut by 2 bases and J by 5 bases, with 15 bases left in between. Germline CDR1 MGHRA, CDR2 YSYEKL. CDR3 size: 15 residues. The CDR3 spells CASSQPTGGFYGYTF. CDR3 DNA sequence: TGCGCCAGCAGCCAACCCACGGGGGGGTTTTATGGCTACACCTTC.

This rearrangement joins TRBV11-2 to TRBJ1-1, with a possible D match to TRBD1 (5 bases). The germline V gene has CDR1 SGHAT and CDR2 FQNNGV. V lost 6 bases and J 8 bases, leaving 10 bases between the germline ends. This CDR3 comprises 11 residues. The CDR3 sequence is CASRRQMEAFF. The CDR3 bases are TGTGCCAGCAGACGACAGATGGAAGCTTTCTTT.

This chain uses TRBV6-5 with TRBJ1-4; D gene ambiguous. With 11 bases removed from V and 8 bases from J, the gap between germline ends came to 12 bases. CDR1 and CDR2 from the germline V gene are MNHEY and SVGAGI. The CDR3 has 11 amino acids. DNA for the CDR3: TGTGCCGTTCGGAACGGGGAAAAACTGTTTTTT. Its translation is CAVRNGEKLFF.

V and J are TRBV19 and TRBJ2-1; D not certain. V was cut by 4 bases and J by 1 base, with 8 bases left in between. The CDR3 sequence is 14 residues long. The germline gives CDR1 LNHDA, CDR2 SQIVND (reference sequence). The CDR3: CASSRQASYNEQFF. Here the CDR3 DNA reads TGTGCCAGTAGTAGGCAGGCATCCTACAATGAGCAGTTCTTC.

This clone showed up just once. The genes are TRBV20-1 and TRBJ2-7; no definite D call. V dropped 7 bases and J dropped 2 bases, with 9 bases sitting between them. Germline V gene lookup returns CDR1 DFQATT and CDR2 SNEGSKA (reference sequence). This CDR3 region has 11 residues. The CDR3 nucleotides are TGCAGTGTTGCAGAAACCTACGAGCAGTACTTC. This codes for CSVAETYEQYF.

This chain links TRBV19 with TRBJ1-2, with 7 bases that match TRBD1. The germline V gene has CDR1 LNHDA and CDR2 SQIVND (reference sequence). There are 15 residues in the CDR3. V shed 3 bases, J shed 3 bases, and the junction held 7 bases outside the gene matches. The CDR3 reads CASSIAGQTHYGYTF. The CDR3, as DNA: TGTGCCAGTAGTATCGCGGGACAGACCCACTATGGCTACACCTTC.

The chain is built from TRBV9 and TRBJ1-5; 9 nucleotides line up with TRBD1. Losses at the gene ends were 5 bases for V and 0 bases for J; bases not matched to a gene: 12. The CDR3 is 18 amino acids. The germline gives CDR1 SGDLS, CDR2 YYNGEE. The CDR3 DNA reads TGTGCCAGCAGTTACCCGGGACAGGGAACGAATAGCAATCAGCCCCAGCATTTT. Its translation is CASSYPGQGTNSNQPQHF.

This clone was seen a handful of times. The genes are TRBV5-1 and TRBJ1-4; perhaps TRBD1 as D (5 bases). The CDR3 is 15 amino acids. From germline, CDR1 is SGHRS and CDR2 YFSETQ. Trimming took 3 bases from V and 10 from J, leaving 19 bases between them. For the CDR3, the DNA is TGCGCCAGCAGCTCACTCCGGGACGCGGGGGGAAAACTGTTTTTT. Encoded protein: CASSSLRDAGGKLFF.

This chain links TRBV24-1 with TRBJ2-1; 8 bases map to TRBD2. The CDR3 is made up of 15 amino acids. The trim removed 8 bases at V and 2 bases at J, leaving 7 bases unmatched. Per the germline V gene, CDR1 is KGHDR and CDR2 is SFDVKD. Written as DNA, the CDR3 is TGTGCCACCACCCGCCGCGGGGGGCCCTACAATGAGCAGTTCTTC. Its protein is CATTRRGGPYNEQFF.

The chain uses TRBV7-9 and TRBJ2-7, with 8 bases lining up with TRBD1. This CDR3 comprises 16 residues. Germline assignment: CDR1 SEHNR and CDR2 FQNEAQ (reference sequence). Trimming took 2 bases from V and 6 from J; bases not matched to a gene: 12. CDR3 in amino acids: CASSLSWGRGLGEQYF. The CDR3 region has the DNA TGTGCCAGCAGCTTAAGTTGGGGCAGGGGGCTGGGCGAGCAGTACTTC. Full variable domain (remainder filled in from reference TRBV7-9 and TRBJ2-7): DTGVSQNPRHKITKRGQNVTFRCDPISEHNRLYWYRQTLGQGPEFLTYFQNEAQLEKSRLLSDRFSAERPKGSFSTLEIQRTEQGDSAMYLCASSLSWGRGLGEQYFGPGTRLTVT.

As to this clone: No DNA is shown, since the ends of the CDR3 on it are uncertain; the CDR3 is the one TCRdb lists. The chain carries TRBV27 and TRBJ1-1; the table calls TRBD1, which could not be checked here. The CDR3 length is 15 residues, termini included. CDR1 is MNHEY and CDR2 is SMNVEV in the germline V gene (reference sequence). This CDR3 reads CASSSSTQVDTEAFF.

The rearrangement uses TRBV30 and TRBJ2-5, with no clear D. V lost 4 bases and J lost 4, with 13 bases in between. The CDR3 consists of 13 residues. Germline CDR1 is GTSNPN and CDR2 is SVGIG (reference sequence). The CDR3 coding sequence is TGTGCCTGGATGATGAGAGGCCGAGAGACCCAGTACTTC. Its translation is CAWMMRGRETQYF.

The chain recombines TRBV28 with TRBJ1-4; D might be TRBD1 (5 bases). This CDR3 comprises 14 residues. Germline-derived CDR1 and CDR2 are MDHEN and SYDVKM. V was clipped by 3 bases and J by 11 bases, with 16 bases between them. The CDR3 nucleotides read TGTGCCAGCAGTTTTCAGGAGCCCAGGGTGAAACTGTTTTTT. It translates to CASSFQEPRVKLFF.

The V gene is TRBV7-6, the J gene TRBJ2-7; a weak D match, TRBD2 (6 bases). CDR3 length: 15 amino acids. Trimming pared 7 bases from V and 5 bases from J, leaving 21 bases between. Germline assignment: CDR1 SGHVS and CDR2 FNYEAQ. CDR3 sequence: CASTKDTEGVNEQYF. CDR3 coding DNA: TGTGCCAGCACCAAGGACACGGAGGGTGTGAACGAGCAGTACTTC. Filled out from reference TRBV7-6 and TRBJ2-7, the complete variable domain reads GAGVSQSPRYKVTKRGQDVALRCDPISGHVSLYWYRQALGQGPEFLTYFNYEAQQDKSGLPNDRFSAERPEGSISTLTIQRTEQRDSAMYRCASTKDTEGVNEQYFGPGTRLTVT.

This chain uses TRBV25-1 with TRBJ2-5, with 9 nucleotides matching TRBD2. The ends lost 2 bases at V and 4 bases at J; junction bases unmatched: 8. Per the germline V gene, CDR1 is MGHDK and CDR2 is SYGVNS. There are 16 residues in the CDR3. The CDR3 reads CASSESSGGLPETQYF. CDR3 nucleotide sequence: TGTGCCAGCAGTGAAAGTAGCGGGGGCCTTCCAGAGACCCAGTACTTC. Full variable domain (remainder filled in from reference TRBV25-1 and TRBJ2-5): EADIYQTPRYLVIGTGKKITLECSQTMGHDKMYWYQQDPGMELHLIHYSYGVNSTEKGDLSSESTVSRIRTEHFPLTLESARPSHTSQYLCASSESSGGLPETQYFGPGTRLLVL.